This T cell receptor beta chain was found in a study of blood T cells in healthy people across ages. Every sample had a minimum of 6 million PBMCs isolated. PCR was performed a second time for roughly 7 to 11 cycles using a sample-barcoded 5' primer and a J-beta primer mix. MiXCR, applied by TCRdb to the 5' RACE reads, yields one record per CDR3 protein. Here the sample spans roughly 700,000 distinct CDR3 sequences, 45% to 50% being singletons. Study findings and constraints: Estimated diversity that came from one million T cells was considered an underestimate. Naive and antigen-experienced cells were not separated, limiting conclusive comparison. Versus aged donors, long-lived donors had higher diversity and more naive CD4+ cells.

As concerns this clonotype: Its specificity is unknown. A much larger clone differs from this one at a single base, so this may be a read error.

Germline V gene sequence: CDR1 MNHEY, CDR2 SVGAGI. Deletions cut 5 bases from V and 6 bases from J, with 13 bases between. CDR3 length equals 14 residues. This rearrangement joins TRBV6-5 to TRBJ2-2; the D gene is possibly TRBD2 (6 bases). The sequence came from an older woman in good health. The sequenced sample was blood. This CDR3 is CASSDRLVAGELFF. The CDR3 bases are TGTGCCAGCAGTGACCGACTAGTGGCCGGGGAGCTGTTTTTT.